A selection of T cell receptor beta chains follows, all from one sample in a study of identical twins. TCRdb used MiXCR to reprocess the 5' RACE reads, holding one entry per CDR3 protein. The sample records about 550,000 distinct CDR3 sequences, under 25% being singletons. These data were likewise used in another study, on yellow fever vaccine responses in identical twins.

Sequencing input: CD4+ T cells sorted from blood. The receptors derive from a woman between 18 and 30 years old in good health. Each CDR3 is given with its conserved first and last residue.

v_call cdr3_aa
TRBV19 CASRGLQGAEAFF
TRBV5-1 CASSLGLRAYEQYF
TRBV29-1 CSDIRGSRDTQYF
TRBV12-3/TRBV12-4 CASTPRTEAFF
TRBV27 CASSLATSGEQFF
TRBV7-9 CASSLADGDRGYEQYF
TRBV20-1 CSALHTGTSLAKNIQYF
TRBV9 CASSGGTGPNQPQHF
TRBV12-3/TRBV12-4 CASSLDRGPNTEAFF
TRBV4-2 CASSQAGKTDTQYF
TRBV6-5 CASSYSMGRGPYEQYF
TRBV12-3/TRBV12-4 CASSKPGGQETQYF
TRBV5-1 CASSLVGRATFTGELFF
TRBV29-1 CSYSGGLTRHGFDTQYF
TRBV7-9 CASSNAMTGTTEAFF